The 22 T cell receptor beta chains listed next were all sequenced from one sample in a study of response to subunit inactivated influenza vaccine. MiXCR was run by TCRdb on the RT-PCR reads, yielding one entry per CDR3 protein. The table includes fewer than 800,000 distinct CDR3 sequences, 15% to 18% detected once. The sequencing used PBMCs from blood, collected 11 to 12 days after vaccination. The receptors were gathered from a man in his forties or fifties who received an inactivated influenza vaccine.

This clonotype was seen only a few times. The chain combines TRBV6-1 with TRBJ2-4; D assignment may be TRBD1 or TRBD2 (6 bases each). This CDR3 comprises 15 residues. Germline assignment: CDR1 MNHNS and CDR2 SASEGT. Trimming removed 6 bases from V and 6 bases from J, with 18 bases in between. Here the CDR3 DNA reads TGTGCCAGCAGCCCCACAGGGATGGGGGGAAACATTCAGTACTTC. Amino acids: CASSPTGMGGNIQYF.

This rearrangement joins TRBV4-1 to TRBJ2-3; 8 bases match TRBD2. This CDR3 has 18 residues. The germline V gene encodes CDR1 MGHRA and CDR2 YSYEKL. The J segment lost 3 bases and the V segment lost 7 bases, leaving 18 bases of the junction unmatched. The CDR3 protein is CASTPGPSGGAGTDTQYF. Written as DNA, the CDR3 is TGCGCCAGCACTCCCGGTCCGTCCGGGGGGGCTGGGACAGATACGCAGTATTTT.

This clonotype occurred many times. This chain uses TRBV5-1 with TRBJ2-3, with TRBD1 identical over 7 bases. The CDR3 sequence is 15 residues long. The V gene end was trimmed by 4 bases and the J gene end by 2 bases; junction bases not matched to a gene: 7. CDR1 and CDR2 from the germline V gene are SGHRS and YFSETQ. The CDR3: CASSPEGTDTDTQYF. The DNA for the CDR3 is TGCGCCAGCAGCCCCGAAGGGACAGACACAGATACGCAGTATTTT. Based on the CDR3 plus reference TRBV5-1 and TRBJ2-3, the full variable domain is KAGVTQTPRYLIKTRGQQVTLSCSPISGHRSVSWYQQTPGQGLQFLFEYFSETQRNKGNFPGRFSGRQFSNSRSEMNVSTLELGDSALYLCASSPEGTDTDTQYFGPGTRLTVL.

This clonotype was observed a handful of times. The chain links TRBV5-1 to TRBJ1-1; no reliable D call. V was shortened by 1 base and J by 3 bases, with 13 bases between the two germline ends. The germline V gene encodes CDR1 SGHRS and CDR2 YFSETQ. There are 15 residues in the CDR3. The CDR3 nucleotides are TGCGCCAGCAGCTTGTTTCGGACGGAAGACACTGAAGCTTTCTTT. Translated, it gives CASSLFRTEDTEAFF.

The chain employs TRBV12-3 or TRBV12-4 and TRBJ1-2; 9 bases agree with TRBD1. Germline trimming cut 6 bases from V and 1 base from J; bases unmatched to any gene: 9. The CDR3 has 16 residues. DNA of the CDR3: TGTGCCAGCAGGGCAACAGGGGGCGGCAATAACTATGGCTACACCTTC. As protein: CASRATGGGNNYGYTF.

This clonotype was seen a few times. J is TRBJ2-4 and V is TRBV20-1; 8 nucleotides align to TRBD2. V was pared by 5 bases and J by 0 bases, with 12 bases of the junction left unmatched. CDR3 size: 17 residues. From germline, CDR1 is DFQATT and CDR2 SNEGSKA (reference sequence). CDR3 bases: TGCAGTGCTGCCTTGGCTAGCGGGTCTCTAGCCAAAAACATTCAGTACTTC. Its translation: CSAALASGSLAKNIQYF.

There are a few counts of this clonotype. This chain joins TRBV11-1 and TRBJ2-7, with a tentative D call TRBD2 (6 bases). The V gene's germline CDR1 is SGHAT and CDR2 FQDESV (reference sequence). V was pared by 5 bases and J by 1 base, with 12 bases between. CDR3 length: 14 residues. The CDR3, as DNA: TGTGCCAGCAGCAAGGGGACTTCATCCTACGAGCAGTACTTC. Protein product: CASSKGTSSYEQYF.

CDR3 DNA sequence: TGCAGTGCTAGAGATCCCCTCGGGACAGGGGGCGAGCAGTACTTC. This gives the protein CSARDPLGTGGEQYF. The chain uses TRBV20-1 and TRBJ2-7; TRBD1 matches at 11 bases. Germline CDR1 reads DFQATT; CDR2 reads SNEGSKA (reference sequence). V dropped 0 bases and J dropped 6; count of bases not matched to a gene: 7. The CDR3 is 15 residues long.

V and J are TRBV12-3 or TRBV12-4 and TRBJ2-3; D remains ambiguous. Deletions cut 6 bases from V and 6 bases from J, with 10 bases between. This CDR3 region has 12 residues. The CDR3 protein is CASSKLRDTQYF. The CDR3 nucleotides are TGTGCCAGCAGCAAACTCCGGGATACGCAGTATTTT.

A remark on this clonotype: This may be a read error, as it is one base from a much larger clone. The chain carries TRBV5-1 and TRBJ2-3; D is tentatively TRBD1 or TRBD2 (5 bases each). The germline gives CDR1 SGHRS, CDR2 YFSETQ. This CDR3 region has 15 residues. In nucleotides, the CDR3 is TGCGCCAGCAGCTTGGCCGGGAAGTACACAGGTACGCAGTATTTT. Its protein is CASSLAGKYTGTQYF.

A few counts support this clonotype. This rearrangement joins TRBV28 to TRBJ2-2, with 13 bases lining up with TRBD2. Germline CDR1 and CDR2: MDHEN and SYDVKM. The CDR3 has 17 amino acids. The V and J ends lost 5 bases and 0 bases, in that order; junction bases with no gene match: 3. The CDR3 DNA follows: TGTGCCAGCAGTACGGGACTAGCGGGATCGAACACCGGGGAGCTGTTTTTT. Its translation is CASSTGLAGSNTGELFF.

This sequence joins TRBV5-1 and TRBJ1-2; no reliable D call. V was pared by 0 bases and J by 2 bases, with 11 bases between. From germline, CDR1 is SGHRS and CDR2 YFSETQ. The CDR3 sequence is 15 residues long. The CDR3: CASSLDPKSNYGYTF. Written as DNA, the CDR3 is TGCGCCAGCAGCTTGGACCCCAAATCCAACTATGGCTACACCTTC.

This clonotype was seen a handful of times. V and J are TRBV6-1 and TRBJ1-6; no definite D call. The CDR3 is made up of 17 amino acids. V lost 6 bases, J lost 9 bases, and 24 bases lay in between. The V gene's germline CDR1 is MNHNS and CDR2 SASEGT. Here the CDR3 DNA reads TGTGCCAGCAGCTGGACTTTCTACCAGAGAGAAGTTTCACCCCTCCACTTT. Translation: CASSWTFYQREVSPLHF.

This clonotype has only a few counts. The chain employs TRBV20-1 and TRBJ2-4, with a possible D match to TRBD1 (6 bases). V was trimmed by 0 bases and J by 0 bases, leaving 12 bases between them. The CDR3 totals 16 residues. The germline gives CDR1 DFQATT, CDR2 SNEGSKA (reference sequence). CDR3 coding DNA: TGCAGTGCTAGAGATAGTTGGGGGCTAGCCAAAAACATTCAGTACTTC. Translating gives CSARDSWGLAKNIQYF.

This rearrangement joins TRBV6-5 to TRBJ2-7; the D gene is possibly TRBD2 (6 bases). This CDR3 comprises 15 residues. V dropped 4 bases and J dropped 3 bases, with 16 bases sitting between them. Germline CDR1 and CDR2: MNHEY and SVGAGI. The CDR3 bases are TGTGCCAGCAGTTCGCAGGTGGGGGGTATCTACGAGCAGTACTTC. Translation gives CASSSQVGGIYEQYF.

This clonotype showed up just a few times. The CDR3 DNA sequence: TGTGCCAGCAGCTCCTTCCGGGACAGTAATGAAAAACTGTTTTTT. Residues: CASSSFRDSNEKLFF. The rearrangement joins TRBV7-2 to TRBJ1-4, with 7 bases aligning to TRBD1. The V gene end was trimmed by 4 bases and the J gene end by 4 bases; junction bases not matched to a gene: 6. The CDR3 covers 15 residues. Germline CDR1 reads SGHTA; CDR2 reads FQGNSA.

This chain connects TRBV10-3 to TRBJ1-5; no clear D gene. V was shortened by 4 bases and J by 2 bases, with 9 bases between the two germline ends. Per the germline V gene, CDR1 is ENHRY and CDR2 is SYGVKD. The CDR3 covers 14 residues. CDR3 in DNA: TGTGCCATCAGTGCAAGTACAGGCAATCAGCCCCAGCATTTT. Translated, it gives CAISASTGNQPQHF.

The CDR3 DNA reads TGTGCCAGCTCACCACCGAACGAGCCTTACAATGAGCAGTTCTTC. As protein: CASSPPNEPYNEQFF. The rearrangement uses TRBV18 and TRBJ2-1; no firm D call. Trimming took 0 bases from V and 4 from J, leaving 10 bases between them. The CDR3 totals 15 residues. CDR1 KGHSH and CDR2 LQKENI come from the germline V gene.

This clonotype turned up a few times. The CDR3 is CASSLGGTYGIYF. CDR3 bases: TGTGCCAGCAGCCTGGGGGGGACGTACGGCATATATTTT. The chain is built from TRBV12-3 or TRBV12-4 and TRBJ1-3; possibly TRBD1 for D (5 bases). The CDR3 contains 13 residues. V lost 6 bases to trimming and J lost 12 bases, with 18 bases between them.

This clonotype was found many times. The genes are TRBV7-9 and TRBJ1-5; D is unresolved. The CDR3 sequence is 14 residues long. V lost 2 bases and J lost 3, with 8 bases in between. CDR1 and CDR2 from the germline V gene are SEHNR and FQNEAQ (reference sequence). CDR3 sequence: CASSLIGYNQPQHF. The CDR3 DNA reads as TGTGCCAGCAGCTTAATCGGTTACAATCAGCCCCAGCATTTT.

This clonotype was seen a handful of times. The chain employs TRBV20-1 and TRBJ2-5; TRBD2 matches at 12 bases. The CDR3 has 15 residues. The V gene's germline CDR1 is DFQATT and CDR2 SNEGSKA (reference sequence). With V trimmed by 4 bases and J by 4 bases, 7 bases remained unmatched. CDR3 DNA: TGCAGTGCTATTCTAGCGGGAGGGCCACGAGAGACCCAGTACTTC. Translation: CSAILAGGPRETQYF.

CDR3 loop: CASSVERGGQFF. In DNA, the CDR3 is TGTGCCAGCAGCGTAGAACGGGGGGGGCAGTTCTTC. This rearrangement joins TRBV9 to TRBJ2-1, with TRBD2 identical over 8 bases. CDR3 length equals 12 residues. Germline CDR1 reads SGDLS; CDR2 reads YYNGEE. Trimming at V came to 0 bases and at J to 12 bases, leaving 2 bases not matched to a gene.